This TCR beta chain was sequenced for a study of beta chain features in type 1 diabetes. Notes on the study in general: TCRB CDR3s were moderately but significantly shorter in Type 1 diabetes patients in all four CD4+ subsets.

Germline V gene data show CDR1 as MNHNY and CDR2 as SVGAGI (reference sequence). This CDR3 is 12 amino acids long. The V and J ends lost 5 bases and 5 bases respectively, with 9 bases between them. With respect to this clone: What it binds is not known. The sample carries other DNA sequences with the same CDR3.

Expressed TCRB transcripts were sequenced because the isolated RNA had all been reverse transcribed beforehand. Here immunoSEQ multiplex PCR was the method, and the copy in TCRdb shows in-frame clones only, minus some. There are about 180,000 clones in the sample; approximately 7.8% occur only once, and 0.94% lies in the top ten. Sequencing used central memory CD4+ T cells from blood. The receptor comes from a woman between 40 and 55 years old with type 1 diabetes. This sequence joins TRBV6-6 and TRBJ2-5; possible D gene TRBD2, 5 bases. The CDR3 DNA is TGTGCCAGCAGTCGGGGATCGGAGACCCAGTACTTC. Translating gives CASSRGSETQYF.